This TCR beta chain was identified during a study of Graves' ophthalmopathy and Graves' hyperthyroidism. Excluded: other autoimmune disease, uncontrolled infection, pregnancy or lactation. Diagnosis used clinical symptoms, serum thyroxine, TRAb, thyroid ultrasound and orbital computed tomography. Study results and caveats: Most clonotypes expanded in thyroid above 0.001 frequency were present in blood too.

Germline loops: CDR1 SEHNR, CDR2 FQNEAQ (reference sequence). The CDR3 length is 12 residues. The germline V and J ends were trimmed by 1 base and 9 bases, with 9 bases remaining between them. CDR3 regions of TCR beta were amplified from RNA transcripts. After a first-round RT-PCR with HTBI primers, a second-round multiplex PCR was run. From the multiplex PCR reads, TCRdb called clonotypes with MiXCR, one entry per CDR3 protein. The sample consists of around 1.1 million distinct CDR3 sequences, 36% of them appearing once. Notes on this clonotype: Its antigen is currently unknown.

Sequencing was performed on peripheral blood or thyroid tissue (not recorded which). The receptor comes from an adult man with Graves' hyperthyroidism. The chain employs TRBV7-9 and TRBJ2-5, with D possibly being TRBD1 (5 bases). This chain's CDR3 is CASSLEVGAQYF. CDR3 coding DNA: TGTGCCAGCAGCTTAGAGGTAGGGGCCCAGTACTTC. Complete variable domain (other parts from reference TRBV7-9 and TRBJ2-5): DTGVSQNPRHKITKRGQNVTFRCDPISEHNRLYWYRQTLGQGPEFLTYFQNEAQLEKSRLLSDRFSAERPKGSFSTLEIQRTEQGDSAMYLCASSLEVGAQYFGPGTRLLVL.